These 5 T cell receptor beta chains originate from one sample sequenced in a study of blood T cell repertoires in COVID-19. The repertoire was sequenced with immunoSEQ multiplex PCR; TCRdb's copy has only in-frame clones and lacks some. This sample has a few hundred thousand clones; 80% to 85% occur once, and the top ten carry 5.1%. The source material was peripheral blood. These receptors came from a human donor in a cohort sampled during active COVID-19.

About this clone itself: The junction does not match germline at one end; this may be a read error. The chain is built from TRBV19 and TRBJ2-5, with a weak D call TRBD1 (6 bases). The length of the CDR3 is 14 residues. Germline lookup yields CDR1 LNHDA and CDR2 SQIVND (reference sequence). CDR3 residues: CASSLDRNQETQYF. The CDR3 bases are TGTGCCAGTAGTCTAGACAGGAACCAAGAGACCCAGTACTTC. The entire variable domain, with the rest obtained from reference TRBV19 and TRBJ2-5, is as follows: DGGITQSPKYLFRKEGQNVTLSCEQNLNHDAMYWYRQDPGQGLRLIYYSQIVNDFQKGDIAEGYSVSREKKESFPLTVTSAQKNPTAFYLCASSLDRNQETQYFGPGTRLLVL.

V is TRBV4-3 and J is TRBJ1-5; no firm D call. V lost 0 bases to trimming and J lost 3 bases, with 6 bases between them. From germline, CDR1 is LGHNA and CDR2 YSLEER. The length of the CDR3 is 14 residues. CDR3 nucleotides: TGCGCCAGCAGCCAAGAACAGTTCAATCAGCCCCAGCATTTT. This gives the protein CASSQEQFNQPQHF.

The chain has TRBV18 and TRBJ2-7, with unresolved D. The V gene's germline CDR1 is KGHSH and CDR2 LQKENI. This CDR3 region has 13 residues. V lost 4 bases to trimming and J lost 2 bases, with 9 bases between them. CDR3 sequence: CASSRDTTYEQYF. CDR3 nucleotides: TGTGCCAGCTCACGAGACACCACCTACGAGCAGTACTTC.

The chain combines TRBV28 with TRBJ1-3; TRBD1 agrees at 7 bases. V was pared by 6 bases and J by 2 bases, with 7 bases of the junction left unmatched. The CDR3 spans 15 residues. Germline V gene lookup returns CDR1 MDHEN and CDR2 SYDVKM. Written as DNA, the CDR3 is TGTGCCAGCAGGGTAGACAGGGTAACTGGAAACACCATATATTTT. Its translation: CASRVDRVTGNTIYF.

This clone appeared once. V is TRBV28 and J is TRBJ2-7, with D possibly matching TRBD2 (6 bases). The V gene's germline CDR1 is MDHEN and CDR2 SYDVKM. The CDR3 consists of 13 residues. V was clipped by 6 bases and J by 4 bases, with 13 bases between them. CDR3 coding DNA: TGTGCCAGCAGCTTGACTAGAATGTACGAGCAGTACTTC. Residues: CASSLTRMYEQYF.